This entry lists 17 T cell receptor beta chains sequenced from one sample in a study of T cell clonality in common variable immunodeficiency. Clones were sequenced by immunoSEQ multiplex PCR, and TCRdb holds only the in-frame ones, with some missing. The repertoire consists of about 52,000 clones, none detected only once. Source material: peripheral blood mononuclear cells. All receptors come from a person aged 18 to 70 in good health.

This clone was picked up a small number of times. The CDR3 end falls 3 residues outside the read, so it is completed with the germline J gene. J is TRBJ1-3 and V is TRBV7-8, with 7 bases that match TRBD1. The germline CDR1 and CDR2 sequences are SGHVS and FQNEAQ. The J segment lost 4 bases and the V segment lost 1 base, leaving 7 bases of the junction unmatched. CDR3 size: 16 residues. The part of the CDR3 DNA that was read is TGTGCCAGCAGCTTAGGGGCGACAGGGAAAGGAAACACC. Its translation is CASSLGATGKGNT. The full CDR3 is CASSLGATGKGNTIYF.

This clone showed up many times. The read ends 3 residues before the CDR3 terminus; that terminus is restored from the germline J gene. This chain links TRBV14 with TRBJ2-7; TRBD1 matches 9 bases. The CDR3 runs to 15 residues. The V segment lost 4 bases and the J segment 3 bases; nucleotides outside the gene matches: 7. The germline V gene has CDR1 SGHDN and CDR2 FVKESK. The CDR3 protein is CASSRRDREIYEQYF. CDR3 DNA (partial): TGTGCCAGCAGCCGCCGGGACAGGGAAATCTACGAG. Complete variable domain (other parts from reference TRBV14 and TRBJ2-7): EAGVTQFPSHSVIEKGQTVTLRCDPISGHDNLYWYRRVMGKEIKFLLHFVKESKQDESGMPNNRFLAERTGGTYSTLKVQPAELEDSGVYFCASSRRDREIYEQYFGPGTRLTVT.

On this clone itself: Coverage ceases 3 residues before the CDR3 finishes, and the germline J gene fills in the end. The gene calls are TRBV5-5 and TRBJ2-5; perhaps TRBD2 as D (6 bases). Germline CDR1 and CDR2: SGHKS and YYEKEE (reference sequence). This CDR3 is 15 amino acids long. V dropped 3 bases and J dropped 2 bases, with 14 bases sitting between them. CDR3 DNA (partial): TGTGCCAGCAGCTACCAAGCGGGTAGACAAGAGACC. As protein: CASSYQAGRQET. The entire CDR3 sequence reads CASSYQAGRQETQYF. The full variable domain, rest sourced from reference TRBV5-5 and TRBJ2-5, is DAGVTQSPTHLIKTRGQQVTLRCSPISGHKSVSWYQQVLGQGPQFIFQYYEKEERGRGNFPDRFSARQFPNYSSELNVNALLLGDSALYLCASSYQAGRQETQYFGPGTRLLVL.

This clone was observed many times. The read halts 3 residues ahead of the CDR3 end, with the missing end drawn from the germline J gene. The V and J genes are TRBV30 and TRBJ1-5, with TRBD1 matching 11 bases. Germline V lookup: CDR1 GTSNPN, CDR2 SVGIG (reference sequence). The CDR3 consists of 13 residues. V lost 6 bases to trimming and J lost 5 bases; unmatched junction nucleotides: 3. The sequenced CDR3 bases are TGTGCCTGCTCGGGACAGGGGGATCAGCCC. Translation: CACSGQGDQP. The entire CDR3 protein reads CACSGQGDQPQHF.

This CDR3 reads CASSLGPQAGGYTF. Partial CDR3 DNA: TGTGCCAGCAGCCTAGGCCCTCAGGCGGGTGGC. This sequence joins TRBV2 and TRBJ1-2, with no clear D. The DNA ends 3 residues before the CDR3 does, and the rest of the CDR3 is filled in from the germline J gene. The V end lost 6 bases, the J end lost 7 bases, and 18 bases lay between the germline ends. The CDR3 loop spans 14 amino acids. Germline V gene lookup returns CDR1 SNHLY and CDR2 FYNNEI.

The table lists this clone with a few counts. The read halts 3 residues ahead of the CDR3 end, with the missing end drawn from the germline J gene. V gene TRBV7-2 combines with J gene TRBJ1-5; possible D gene TRBD1, 5 bases. The V end was cut by 5 bases, the J end by 5 bases, with 10 bases between. This CDR3 has 13 amino acids. Germline CDR1 and CDR2: SGHTA and FQGNSA. The part of the CDR3 DNA that was read is TGTGCCAGCAGCCAGGACACCGATCAGCCC. Protein: CASSQDTDQP. The entire CDR3 sequence reads CASSQDTDQPQHF.

This clone was counted a few times. A read error is possible here, since a much larger clone lies one base away. The CDR3 extends 3 residues past the end of the read, so its final part is completed from the germline J gene. V gene TRBV6-1 combines with J gene TRBJ1-5; no definite D call. This CDR3 is 12 amino acids long. Germline V gene lookup returns CDR1 MNHNS and CDR2 SASEGT. Trimming cost V 3 bases and J 7 bases, with 7 bases left between them. CDR3 residues: CASSDTGQPQHF. The sequenced CDR3 bases are TGTGCCAGCAGTGATACCGGGCAGCCC.

This clone was seen at least ten times. The CDR3 is cut off 3 residues early in the read; its end comes from the germline J gene. The J gene is TRBJ2-3, the V gene TRBV19; 7 bases agree with TRBD2. Looked up from germline, CDR1 is LNHDA and CDR2 is SQIVND (reference sequence). V dropped 7 bases and J dropped 2; count of bases not matched to a gene: 12. The CDR3 consists of 16 residues. The CDR3 is CASIHSASGDTDTQYF. The covered CDR3 bases are TGTGCCAGTATCCATTCGGCTAGCGGTGACACAGATACG.

This clone was recorded many times. The read falls 3 residues short of the CDR3 end, and the missing part is taken from the germline J gene. The chain combines TRBV10-3 with TRBJ2-7, with D perhaps TRBD2 (6 bases). From germline, CDR1 is ENHRY and CDR2 SYGVKD. The CDR3 covers 14 residues. V was cut by 6 bases and J by 1 base, with 13 bases left in between. The part of the CDR3 DNA that was read is TGTGCCATCAGGGGGACTCTACTATCCTACGAG. It is translated as CAIRGTLLSYE. The entire CDR3 protein reads CAIRGTLLSYEQYF.

Concerning this clone: With the read ending 3 residues before the CDR3 end, the germline J gene is used to fill in that end. The chain recombines TRBV18 with TRBJ2-3; 10 nucleotides match TRBD2. CDR1 and CDR2 from the germline V gene are KGHSH and LQKENI. The CDR3 runs to 16 residues. V lost 4 bases and J lost 2; bases outside the gene matches: 6. This chain's CDR3 is CASSRASGSSTDTQYF. The sequenced CDR3 bases are TGTGCCAGCTCACGGGCTAGCGGGAGCTCCACAGATACG.

In this sample, this clone turned up many times. Coverage ceases 3 residues before the CDR3 finishes, and the germline J gene fills in the end. The chain recombines TRBV7-3 with TRBJ1-6; no clear D. The CDR3 contains 15 residues. Germline V gene sequence: CDR1 SGHTA, CDR2 FQGTGA. The V end lost 2 bases, the J end lost 6 bases, and 11 bases lay between the germline ends. The CDR3 reads CASSLQASLNSPLHF. The DNA read from the CDR3 is TGTGCCAGCAGCTTACAGGCCTCTCTTAATTCACCC.

This clone was picked up many times. The read is 3 residues too short to cover the CDR3 end, so that end is filled in from the germline J gene. The chain has TRBV6-1 and TRBJ1-6; D gene uncertain. Germline V CDR1 and CDR2: MNHNS, SASEGT. CDR3 length equals 15 residues. V was trimmed by 2 bases and J by 7 bases, leaving 12 bases between them. Partial CDR3 DNA: TGTGCCAGCAGTGAAACAGAGACCGAGAATTCACCC. It codes for CASSETETENSP. The whole CDR3 protein is CASSETETENSPLHF.

This clone appeared a few times. The CDR3 end is not reached by the read, which stops 3 residues before it; the germline J gene fills it in. This rearrangement joins TRBV7-2 to TRBJ2-3; tentative D call: TRBD2 (6 bases). The germline gives CDR1 SGHTA, CDR2 FQGNSA. The CDR3 length is 14 residues. This chain's CDR3 is CASSLVGGPETQYF. The covered CDR3 bases are TGTGCCAGCAGCTTAGTCGGGGGTCCGGAGACG.

This clone appeared many times. The read ends 3 residues early relative to the CDR3; the germline J gene fills the gap. The chain has TRBV19 and TRBJ1-1; 11 bases are shared with TRBD1. Germline V gene sequence: CDR1 LNHDA, CDR2 SQIVND (reference sequence). The V and J ends lost 1 base and 4 bases, in that order; junction bases with no gene match: 2. The CDR3 is 15 amino acids. The CDR3 DNA, read in part, is TGTGCCAGTAGTATAGGGACAGGGGGCGGCACTGAA. It yields the protein CASSIGTGGGTE. The complete CDR3 protein is CASSIGTGGGTEAFF.

This clone appeared many times. With the read ending 3 residues before the CDR3 end, the germline J gene is used to fill in that end. The gene calls are TRBV20-1 and TRBJ1-6, with 7 bases that match TRBD1. CDR3 length: 14 amino acids. Unmatched junction bases numbered 11, after V lost 6 bases and J lost 9 bases. Germline V gene lookup returns CDR1 DFQATT and CDR2 SNEGSKA (reference sequence). The DNA read from the CDR3 is TGCAGTGCCGAGGGGGCCACAGCGGGTTCACCC. Protein sequence: CSAEGATAGSP. The full-length CDR3 reads as CSAEGATAGSPLHF.

This clone occurred many times. The read halts 3 residues ahead of the CDR3 end, with the missing end drawn from the germline J gene. The chain has TRBV11-2 and TRBJ2-2; 7 bases map to TRBD2. Germline V gene sequence: CDR1 SGHAT, CDR2 FQNNGV. CDR3 size: 15 residues. Trimming took 0 bases from V and 7 from J; bases not matched to a gene: 5. The CDR3 region is CASSLEQAGVGELFF. The CDR3 DNA, read in part, is TGTGCCAGCAGCTTAGAACAGGCGGGGGTCGGGGAG.

At least ten counts were recorded for this clone. The read ends 3 residues before the CDR3 terminus; that terminus is restored from the germline J gene. The chain carries TRBV2 and TRBJ2-3; 9 bases fit TRBD2. The CDR3 consists of 14 residues. The ends lost 1 base at V and 8 bases at J; junction bases unmatched: 4. The germline CDR1 and CDR2 sequences are SNHLY and FYNNEI. The DNA read from the CDR3 is TGTGCCAGCAGTGAAGGGCGGGGGGGCCCTACG. This encodes CASSEGRGGPT. The complete CDR3 sequence is CASSEGRGGPTQYF.